This passage covers 15 T cell receptor beta chains from one sample sequenced in a study of long-term antiretroviral therapy in people with HIV. Version v3.0 of the immunoSEQ assay was performed at survey level. The method was immunoSEQ multiplex PCR; TCRdb's version includes in-frame clones alone and lacks a portion of them. This sample yields about 33,000 clones, of which less than 98% are seen a single time; 2.5% to 3% belongs to the top ten. This specimen consisted of unsorted PBMCs, obtained 6.9 years after starting antiretroviral therapy. The origin of the receptors is a man aged 25 to 40 with HIV.

The chain couples TRBV5-6 to TRBJ1-2, with D tentatively TRBD1 (6 bases). Germline V gene data show CDR1 as SGHDT and CDR2 as YYEEEE. This CDR3 is built from 16 residues. V was cut by 4 bases and J by 2 bases, with 18 bases left in between. Here the CDR3 DNA reads TGTGCCAGCAGCCTAGGAACAGGGCTTCGGAACTATGGCTACACCTTC. As protein: CASSLGTGLRNYGYTF.

The rearrangement links TRBV4-3 to TRBJ2-2; 8 nucleotides match TRBD2. The CDR3 consists of 15 residues. Germline assignment: CDR1 LGHNA and CDR2 YSLEER. J gave up 2 bases and V 7 bases, and 6 bases lay outside the gene matches. For the CDR3, the DNA is TGCGCCAGCACAGCGGGAGCTCTTAACACCGGGGAGCTGTTTTTT. It codes for CASTAGALNTGELFF.

The chain recombines TRBV29-1 with TRBJ2-7, with D possibly being TRBD1 or TRBD2 (5 bases each). Germline CDR1 is SQVTM and CDR2 is ANQGSEA. V gave up 4 bases and J gave up 5 bases, with 9 bases separating them. The CDR3 length is 11 residues. The CDR3, as DNA: TGCAGCGTTGCGGTGGGACACGAGCAGTACTTC. Protein product: CSVAVGHEQYF.

The chain is built from TRBV30 and TRBJ1-4; D might be TRBD1 (5 bases). Trimming took off 5 bases at V and 8 bases at J, with 15 bases between the two ends. CDR3 length: 13 residues. Germline assignment: CDR1 GTSNPN and CDR2 SVGIG (reference sequence). CDR3 DNA: TGTGCCTGGCGAGCAGCCGGGGGAGAAAAACTGTTTTTT. Translated, it gives CAWRAAGGEKLFF.

DNA for the CDR3: TGTGCCAGCAGTTACTTGCCACAGAGGATGGAGACCCAGTACTTC. As protein: CASSYLPQRMETQYF. This chain links TRBV6-5 with TRBJ2-5; the D is unclear. The CDR3 is 15 amino acids. V was pared by 1 base and J by 5 bases, with 14 bases between. Germline V gives CDR1 MNHEY, CDR2 SVGAGI.

The chain couples TRBV6-1 to TRBJ2-4, with D tentatively TRBD1 (5 bases). Trimming took 2 bases from V and 6 from J, leaving 11 bases between them. Germline V gene data show CDR1 as MNHNS and CDR2 as SASEGT. The CDR3 runs to 14 residues. In nucleotides, the CDR3 is TGTGCCAGCAGTGAACATCGGCAGGGAAACATTCAGTACTTC. It codes for CASSEHRQGNIQYF.

The chain couples TRBV19 to TRBJ2-3, with 7 bases that match TRBD2. Germline-derived CDR1 and CDR2 are LNHDA and SQIVND (reference sequence). The CDR3 is 14 residues long. Unmatched junction bases numbered 4, after V lost 5 bases and J lost 2 bases. CDR3 sequence (DNA): TGTGCCAGTAGTGCGGGAGAGTTCACAGATACGCAGTATTTT. Protein product: CASSAGEFTDTQYF.

The V gene is TRBV5-1, the J gene TRBJ1-2; the D is unclear. This CDR3 is 14 amino acids long. CDR1 SGHRS and CDR2 YFSETQ come from the germline V gene. Trimming took 0 bases from V and 8 from J, leaving 14 bases between them. The CDR3 bases are TGCGCCAGCAGCTTGGGGTCAGAAAACAGCGGCTACACCTTC. It specifies CASSLGSENSGYTF.

The chain uses TRBV7-6 and TRBJ1-1; maybe TRBD1 (5 bases). CDR3 length: 15 residues. Germline V CDR1 and CDR2: SGHVS, FNYEAQ. V was cut by 3 bases and J by 1 base, with 12 bases left in between. The CDR3: CASSLGRVTNTEAFF. The CDR3 DNA sequence: TGTGCCAGCAGCTTGGGCAGGGTGACGAACACTGAAGCTTTCTTT.

V usage is TRBV19 and J usage is TRBJ1-1; perhaps TRBD1 as D (5 bases). There are 14 residues in the CDR3. The germline V gene encodes CDR1 LNHDA and CDR2 SQIVND (reference sequence). Trimming pared 8 bases from V and 3 bases from J, leaving 16 bases between. CDR3 in amino acids: CASFKEGGDTEAFF. CDR3 sequence (DNA): TGTGCCAGTTTTAAGGAAGGAGGGGACACTGAAGCTTTCTTT. The full variable domain, completed using reference TRBV19 and TRBJ1-1, is DGGITQSPKYLFRKEGQNVTLSCEQNLNHDAMYWYRQDPGQGLRLIYYSQIVNDFQKGDIAEGYSVSREKKESFPLTVTSAQKNPTAFYLCASFKEGGDTEAFFGQGTRLTVV.

The V gene is TRBV14, the J gene TRBJ2-7; D might be TRBD2 (7 bases). V shed 0 bases and J shed 3 bases, with 18 bases lying between them. Per germline, CDR1 SGHDN and CDR2 FVKESK. The CDR3 extends over 17 amino acids. CDR3 coding DNA: TGTGCCAGCAGCCAAGAGGGGGGGGACAAGGGCTACTACGAGCAGTACTTC. Protein sequence: CASSQEGGDKGYYEQYF.

This chain connects TRBV11-3 to TRBJ2-7; D is ambiguous. This CDR3 region has 15 residues. CDR1 and CDR2 (germline): SGHNT, YENEEA. V lost 1 base, J lost 0 bases, and 10 bases lay in between. This CDR3 reads CASSLVARSSYEQYF. CDR3 nucleotides: TGTGCCAGCAGCTTAGTCGCGAGGAGCTCCTACGAGCAGTACTTC. The full variable domain, its missing parts supplied by reference TRBV11-3 and TRBJ2-7, is EAGVVQSPRYKIIEKKQPVAFWCNPISGHNTLYWYLQNLGQGPELLIRYENEEAVDDSQLPKDRFSAERLKGVDSTLKIQPAELGDSAVYLCASSLVARSSYEQYFGPGTRLTVT.

J is TRBJ2-7 and V is TRBV6-6; 8 bases are shared with TRBD2. V lost 5 bases and J lost 5; bases outside the gene matches: 8. The CDR3 spans 14 residues. From germline, CDR1 is MNHNY and CDR2 SVGAGI (reference sequence). The CDR3 reads CASSRSEAGDEQYF. The CDR3 DNA is TGTGCCAGCAGTCGGAGCGAAGCGGGAGACGAGCAGTACTTC.

This sequence joins TRBV19 and TRBJ2-3; 11 bases are shared with TRBD2. Germline V gives CDR1 LNHDA, CDR2 SQIVND (reference sequence). V was pared by 3 bases and J by 1 base, with 0 bases of the junction left unmatched. The CDR3 extends over 15 amino acids. CDR3 in amino acids: CASSMTSGGTDTQYF. CDR3 nucleotides: TGTGCCAGTAGTATGACTAGCGGGGGCACAGATACGCAGTATTTT.

This chain uses TRBV7-9 with TRBJ2-3; 12 bases are a match to TRBD2. The J segment lost 1 base and the V segment lost 6 bases, leaving 11 bases of the junction unmatched. CDR1 is SEHNR and CDR2 is FQNEAQ in the germline V gene (reference sequence). CDR3 size: 18 residues. This chain's CDR3 is CASSLPASGGAGTDTQYF. The CDR3 DNA is TGTGCCAGCAGTCTCCCCGCTAGCGGGGGGGCCGGCACAGATACGCAGTATTTT.